This TCR beta chain was retrieved from a study of response to subunit inactivated influenza vaccine. Study-level results: Researchers suggested that each seasonal influenza vaccination recruits few new T cells.

Trimming pared 5 bases from V and 7 bases from J, leaving 20 bases between. The CDR3 runs 14 residues. Germline V gives CDR1 DFQATT, CDR2 SNEGSKA (reference sequence). With respect to this clonotype: The antigen is not known.

MiXCR, run by TCRdb on the RT-PCR reads, gives a single entry per CDR3 protein. The data hold hundreds of thousands of distinct CDR3 sequences, with about 14% observed a single time. The sequence derives from a man in his forties or fifties who received an inactivated influenza vaccine. The chain links TRBV20-1 to TRBJ1-1; D gene unclear. The sample consisted of PBMCs from blood, taken around 14 days before vaccination. CDR3 region: CSAPPYWVNGEAFF. The DNA for the CDR3 is TGCAGTGCTCCCCCTTATTGGGTTAACGGTGAAGCTTTCTTT.